These T cell receptor beta chains were read from a single sample in a study of technical replicates of blood from a few donors. Sequenced by immunoSEQ multiplex PCR; TCRdb stores in-frame clones only, minus some. The data hold about 100,000 clones, with around 95% observed a single time. Source material: T cells isolated from PBMCs. All receptors derive from a human donor in good health. The CDR3 runs from the conserved cysteine through the conserved F or W. D genes are given only for firm matches. Size is stated for part of the rows, as once, few or many counts, or as a class when the clone is expanded.

D,J,V,size,DNA,CDR3
.,TRBJ2-6,TRBV28,.,TGTGCCAGCAGTTTACCACAAAGCTCTGGGGCCAACGTCCTGACTTTC,CASSLPQSSGANVLTF
TRBD1,TRBJ2-7,TRBV28,.,TGTGCCAGCGGGGACAGGGGGGTTTCCTACGAGCAGTACTTC,CASGDRGVSYEQYF
.,TRBJ1-3,TRBV29-1,.,TGCAGCGTTGGAAGAGCGGAGGGAAACACCATATATTTT,CSVGRAEGNTIYF
TRBD1,TRBJ2-7,TRBV30,once,TGTGCCTGGAGCAGGATTAGGGACAGCGAATCCTACGAGCAGTACTTC,CAWSRIRDSESYEQYF
.,TRBJ1-5,TRBV5-3,.,TGTGCCAGAAGCGTTCAGGGGAGTCAGCCCCAGCATTTT,CARSVQGSQPQHF
TRBD2,TRBJ2-3,TRBV9,.,TGTGCCAGCAGCCCGCCGGGACTAGCGGGAGGCGTCACAGATACGCAGTATTTT,CASSPPGLAGGVTDTQYF
.,TRBJ2-3,TRBV11-1,.,TGTGCCAGCAGCTTCCTTGCAGGAGGGGCGGATACGCAGTATTTT,CASSFLAGGADTQYF
.,TRBJ2-5,TRBV5-4,.,TGTGCCAGCAGCTTGAGTGTTGCGGGCTCGGGGGAGACCCAGTACTTC,CASSLSVAGSGETQYF
.,TRBJ2-5,TRBV28,.,TGTGCCGCGCAGGGGAGCGGAACCCAAGAGACCCAGTACTTC,CAAQGSGTQETQYF
.,TRBJ1-1,TRBV6-1,.,TGTGCCAGCAGTCGGGAGCGCACCGAGAGACAGTTATTT,CASSRERTERQLF
.,TRBJ1-1,TRBV11-2,few,TGTGCCAGCAGCTTGCAGGGTTTGAACACTGAAGCTTTCTTT,CASSLQGLNTEAFF
TRBD1,TRBJ1-5,TRBV4-1,.,TGCGCCAGCTCATCCGCAACAGGGGACATTAGCAATCAGCCCCAGCATTTT,CASSSATGDISNQPQHF
.,TRBJ2-5,TRBV5-1,once,TGCGCCAGCAGCTCAGGACTTTTTCATATGCCAGAGACCCAGTACTTC,CASSSGLFHMPETQYF
.,TRBJ2-3,TRBV7-6,once,TGTGCCAGCAGCTTAGTAGTCTCAGATACGCAGTATTTT,CASSLVVSDTQYF
TRBD1,TRBJ2-5,TRBV14,.,TGTGCCAGCAGCCCGTCCCGGGACAGGGGGCGAGCCCAAGAGACCCAGTACTTC,CASSPSRDRGRAQETQYF
TRBD2,TRBJ2-2,TRBV7-9,.,TGTGCCAGCAGCTTAGTGGCTAGCGGGAGCTCCGGGGAGCTGTTTTTT,CASSLVASGSSGELFF
TRBD2,TRBJ2-3,TRBV7-3,once,TGTGCCAGCAGCTTTAAGCGGGGCCCGACAGATACGCAGTATTTT,CASSFKRGPTDTQYF
TRBD2,TRBJ2-1,TRBV7-9,.,TGTGCCAGCAGGTCGACTAGCGGGAGTGGCAATGAGCAGTTCTTC,CASRSTSGSGNEQFF
.,TRBJ2-1,TRBV7-9,.,TGTGCCAGCAGCTTCTTACCCGCCAGGGTTCAGCAGTTCTTC,CASSFLPARVQQFF
.,TRBJ2-4,TRBV7-9,.,TGTGCCAGCAGCCTCGGACAGAATACAGCCAAAAACATTCAGTACTTC,CASSLGQNTAKNIQYF
.,TRBJ2-1,TRBV7-9,once,TGTGCCAGCAGTCCTAGTAAAATCCATGAGCAGTTCTTC,CASSPSKIHEQFF
TRBD2,TRBJ2-1,TRBV9,.,TGTGCCAGCAGCGACCAGCGGGGGGCGGGTAATGAGCAGTTCTTC,CASSDQRGAGNEQFF
.,TRBJ1-1,TRBV2,once,TGTGCCAGCAGTCCCCCGGGACTCAAGAACACTGAAGCTTTCTTT,CASSPPGLKNTEAFF
.,TRBJ2-5,TRBV5-1,.,TGCGCCAGCAGCTTGGTTGTACAAGAGACCCAGTACTTC,CASSLVVQETQYF
.,TRBJ1-2,TRBV25-1,.,TGTGCCAGCAGTCTCAGGGTGGAAAATGGCTACACCTTC,CASSLRVENGYTF
TRBD1,TRBJ1-3,TRBV19,.,TGTGCCAGTAAGTTAGCGCTGGACAGGTCGTCGGGAAACACCATATATTTT,CASKLALDRSSGNTIYF
TRBD1,TRBJ1-2,TRBV5-6,.,TGTGCCAGCAGCTGGGGACAGGTCGCTAACTATGGCTACACCTTC,CASSWGQVANYGYTF
.,TRBJ1-1,TRBV11-2,.,TGTGCCAGCAGCTTAGGGCAGTACACTGAAGCTTTCTTT,CASSLGQYTEAFF
TRBD2,TRBJ2-1,TRBV28,.,TGTGCCAGCAGTTTATTTCTCGGTAGCGGGAGCGATGAGCAGTTCTTC,CASSLFLGSGSDEQFF
.,TRBJ2-1,TRBV30,.,TGTGCCTGGAGTGTAGGTACAGGTTTCCAGCAGTTCTTC,CAWSVGTGFQQFF
TRBD2,TRBJ2-5,TRBV6-5,.,TGTGCCAGCAGTTACTCGTGGACTAGCGGACAAGAGACCCAGTACTTC,CASSYSWTSGQETQYF
TRBD1,TRBJ2-2,TRBV6-6,.,TGTGCCAGCAGTTACGGGACAGCTTTTGTCACCGGGGAGCTGTTTTTT,CASSYGTAFVTGELFF
.,TRBJ2-1,TRBV5-4,.,TGTGCCAGCAGCCCCCCCCACGGACAGTACAATGAGCAGTTCTTC,CASSPPHGQYNEQFF
.,TRBJ2-3,TRBV4-1,.,TGCGCCAGCAGCCCTCGTACTAGGAGAGGAGATACGCAGTATTTT,CASSPRTRRGDTQYF
TRBD2,TRBJ2-7,TRBV11-2,.,TGTGCCAGCAGCTTAGGCAGGACTAGCGGGAGACGTGAGCAGTACTTC,CASSLGRTSGRREQYF
TRBD2,TRBJ2-5,TRBV14,.,TGTGCCAGCAGCCAAGGAACGAGCGGGGGGTACCTCCGAGAGACCCAGTACTTC,CASSQGTSGGYLRETQYF
TRBD1,TRBJ2-3,TRBV5-6,.,TGTGCCAGCAGCCTTCTGGGACAGGGTGGCACAGATACGCAGTATTTT,CASSLLGQGGTDTQYF
.,TRBJ2-1,TRBV19,.,TGTGCCAGCCAGGGGACCTACAATGAGCAGTTCTTC,CASQGTYNEQFF
TRBD1,TRBJ1-1,TRBV11-3,.,TGTGCCAGCAGCTCGACGTACAGGGGTCCAAACACTGAAGCTTTCTTT,CASSSTYRGPNTEAFF
TRBD1,TRBJ2-5,TRBV5-4,.,TGTGCCAGCAGCCGGGGACAGGGAGTAGAGACCCAGTACTTC,CASSRGQGVETQYF
TRBD2,TRBJ2-1,TRBV9,.,TGTGCCAGCAGCGTAGTAGCGGGGGGGCAGGATGAGCAGTTCTTC,CASSVVAGGQDEQFF
TRBD1,TRBJ2-3,TRBV7-6,.,TGTGCCAGCGGGCGGGACAGGGGTGCAGATACGCAGTATTTT,CASGRDRGADTQYF
TRBD1,TRBJ2-5,TRBV7-7,.,TGTGCTAGCAGCGAGTTGACAGGGTCAGAGACCCAGTACTTC,CASSELTGSETQYF
.,TRBJ2-5,TRBV29-1,.,TGCAGCGTTGAAGATCATGAGGGGGAAGGGGAAGAGACCCAGTACTTC,CSVEDHEGEGEETQYF
.,TRBJ1-1,TRBV7-9,few,TGTGCCAGCAGCTTGGGGGGTGAAGCTTTCTTT,CASSLGGEAFF
TRBD2,TRBJ2-5,TRBV5-1,.,TGCGCCAGCAGCTTCGGACTAGCGGGGCAAGAGACCCAGTACTTC,CASSFGLAGQETQYF
.,TRBJ1-5,TRBV27,.,TGTGCCAGCAGTCCCCCAGGTGGACAGCCCCAGCATTTT,CASSPPGGQPQHF
TRBD1,TRBJ2-7,TRBV2,.,TGTGCCAGCAGTAGTACAGGGGTCTACGAGCAGTACTTC,CASSSTGVYEQYF
TRBD2,TRBJ2-1,TRBV28,.,TGTGCCAGTGTAGCGGGAGGATCCTACAATGAGCAGTTCTTC,CASVAGGSYNEQFF
TRBD1,TRBJ2-1,TRBV7-9,.,TGTGCCAGCAGCTTAGAGGGACAGGGGGCGGTTGAGCAGTTCTTC,CASSLEGQGAVEQFF
.,TRBJ1-4,TRBV5-1,.,TGCGTCAGCAGCTTTGAACAGGAGGAAAAACTGTTTTTT,CVSSFEQEEKLFF
TRBD2,TRBJ2-7,TRBV5-4,.,TGTGCCAGCAGCCCGGGACTAGAGAGCTACGAGCAGTACTTC,CASSPGLESYEQYF
TRBD1,TRBJ2-1,TRBV2,.,TGTGCCGGACTCGGGACAGACTACAATGAGCAGTTCTTC,CAGLGTDYNEQFF
.,TRBJ1-3,TRBV27,.,TGTGCCAGCAGTTACGTAGGAGCTGCAGGAAACACCATATATTTT,CASSYVGAAGNTIYF
TRBD1,TRBJ1-6,TRBV19,.,TGTGCCAGTAACAACAGACAGGGGAAATCACCCCTCCACTTT,CASNNRQGKSPLHF
.,TRBJ2-3,TRBV6-5,once,TGTGCCAGCAGTTACAATGAGGGAGATACGCAGTATTTT,CASSYNEGDTQYF
.,TRBJ2-4,TRBV15,.,TGTGCCACCACAAGTGGGGAGGCTAAAAACATTCAGTACTTC,CATTSGEAKNIQYF
.,TRBJ1-5,TRBV19,.,TGTGCCAGTAGTATACTTCCGAGTTCCAATCAGCCCCAGCATTTT,CASSILPSSNQPQHF